This TCR beta chain was profiled in a study of shared clonotypes between healthy human individuals. The CDR3 loop spans 15 amino acids. V was clipped by 5 bases and J by 8 bases; unmatched bases: 7. CDR1 is SGHRS and CDR2 is YFSETQ in the germline V gene. Profiled with immunoSEQ multiplex PCR; TCRdb holds only in-frame clones, not every one. This table holds about 2.3 million clones, approximately 93% found once. The origin of this receptor is a man in his late teens or twenties in good health. Some clones in this sample may be carry-over from other donors' samples. The specimen was naive CD4+ T cells from PBMCs. Subset given: CD45RA+ positively selected. This chain joins TRBV5-1 and TRBJ1-6, with TRBD1 matching over 10 bases. The CDR3 loop reads CASRPMDRGDSPLHF. The CDR3 DNA reads TGCGCCAGCAGGCCCATGGACAGGGGGGATTCACCCCTCCACTTT.